What follows are 2 T cell receptor beta chains derived from one specimen sequenced in a study of T cell responses to AZD1222 COVID-19 vaccine. The repertoire was sequenced with immunoSEQ multiplex PCR; TCRdb's copy has only in-frame clones and lacks some. The data hold about 140,000 clones, with just over 85% observed a single time. The input for sequencing was peripheral blood, taken 28 days after the second AZD1222 dose. All receptors come from an adult who received the AZD1222 COVID-19 vaccine.

V and J are TRBV19 and TRBJ1-5; a weak D match, TRBD1 (5 bases). The CDR3 runs 17 residues. CDR1 LNHDA and CDR2 SQIVND come from the germline V gene (reference sequence). Trimming took 3 bases from V and 5 from J, leaving 20 bases between them. The CDR3 DNA is TGTGCCAGTAGTATGGGGACGGGGGGGATGGTGTATCAGCCCCAGCATTTT. This translates into CASSMGTGGMVYQPQHF.

The CDR3 spells CASSLSDVSYEQYF. The CDR3 DNA sequence: TGTGCCAGCAGCTTATCTGACGTGTCCTACGAGCAGTACTTC. The chain has TRBV11-2 and TRBJ2-7; D remains unclear. The CDR3 is made up of 14 amino acids. Trimming took 2 bases from V and 1 from J, leaving 9 bases between them. Germline lookup yields CDR1 SGHAT and CDR2 FQNNGV.